The clone carrying this TCR beta chain showed up many times. As for time point: patch test 2, 6 weeks after DPC sensitization. Treatment given: therapeutic diphenylcyclopropenone sensitization with weekly scalp DPC. The CDR3 is made up of 15 amino acids. Germline V CDR1 and CDR2: MNHEY, SVGAGI. V lost 6 bases and J lost 0, with 12 bases in between. This entry belongs to a study of human T cells and chemical hapten exposure. Looking at the study overall: Patch tests put 0.01% DPC on the upper back, and the results were checked at 6 days.

Per the authors' pipeline: Sample-level TCR yields exhibited a median of about 91,000, with a range of roughly 23,224 to 750,000. Using its own MiXCR run on the RACE reads, TCRdb lists one record per CDR3 protein. TCRdb, not the original authors, processed these V and J calls. The data contain some 350,000 distinct CDR3 sequences, roughly 6.3% of them singletons. The sequenced sample was whole blood, obtained in connection with sensitization to the hapten diphenylcyclopropenone (DPC). The chain recombines TRBV6-5 with TRBJ1-3; D call uncertain. The receptor's source is a woman aged 18-30 years with alopecia areata. Some clones in this sample may be carry-over from other donors' samples. CDR3 coding DNA: TGTGCCAGCAGCCCTTCCCTCTACTCTGGAAACACCATATATTTT. This codes for CASSPSLYSGNTIYF.